These 18 T cell receptor beta chains share one sample of origin, sequenced in a study of Graves' ophthalmopathy and Graves' hyperthyroidism. Investigators amplified TCR beta CDR3 regions from RNA transcripts. After a first-round RT-PCR with HTBI primers, a second-round multiplex PCR was run. Each CDR3 protein is one row after TCRdb ran MiXCR on the multiplex PCR reads. Of over a million distinct CDR3 sequences listed, roughly 35% are singletons. Sequences were obtained from peripheral blood or thyroid tissue (not recorded which). The receptors shown here come from an adult man with Graves' hyperthyroidism.

This rearrangement joins TRBV6-5 to TRBJ2-2; 13 bases map to TRBD2. The CDR3 length is 17 residues. CDR1 is MNHEY, CDR2 SVGAGI, per germline. Germline trimming cut 7 bases from V and 6 bases from J; bases unmatched to any gene: 11. The CDR3 loop reads CASKIGTSGTLAGELFF. CDR3 coding DNA: TGTGCCAGCAAGATCGGGACTAGCGGGACTCTTGCCGGGGAGCTGTTTTTT.

This clonotype occurred many times. The J gene is TRBJ2-7, the V gene TRBV7-9; no clear D gene. Deletions cut 1 base from V and 6 bases from J, with 7 bases between. Germline assignment: CDR1 SEHNR and CDR2 FQNEAQ (reference sequence). There are 12 residues in the CDR3. CDR3 in amino acids: CASSLGLGEQYF. Written as DNA, the CDR3 is TGTGCCAGCAGCTTAGGCCTGGGCGAGCAGTACTTC.

This clonotype occurred many times. Given a much more abundant clone one base away, this may be a read error. This chain connects TRBV7-2 to TRBJ2-7; D unresolved. This CDR3 contains 11 residues. V lost 1 base and J lost 3, with 1 base in between. CDR1 and CDR2 (germline): SGHTA, FQGNSA. The CDR3 sequence is CASSLVYEQYF. CDR3 nucleotide sequence: TGTGCCAGCAGCTTAGTCTACGAGCAGTACTTC.

This clonotype has ten or more counts. The chain recombines TRBV18 with TRBJ2-5; possibly TRBD1 for D (6 bases). CDR3 length: 14 residues. Germline CDR1 reads KGHSH; CDR2 reads LQKENI. Trimming took off 2 bases at V and 2 bases at J, with 9 bases between the two ends. The CDR3 sequence: CASSPGTPQETQYF. The CDR3 DNA follows: TGTGCCAGCTCACCAGGGACACCGCAAGAGACCCAGTACTTC.

This clonotype was detected many times. The gene calls are TRBV7-2 and TRBJ2-7; D gene unclear. Per germline, CDR1 SGHTA and CDR2 FQGNSA. The CDR3 loop spans 11 amino acids. V lost 5 bases, J lost 5 bases, and 7 bases lay in between. The CDR3 bases are TGTGCCAGCAGCACACGACACGAGCAGTACTTC. Translating gives CASSTRHEQYF.

This clonotype showed up just a few times. The chain links TRBV6-8 to TRBJ1-2; D is unresolved. V lost 7 bases, J lost 4 bases, and 22 bases lay in between. Germline V gives CDR1 MNHGY, CDR2 SAAAGT. The CDR3 contains 16 residues. CDR3 DNA: TGTGCCAGCACCCAGACCCGGGCTGCTAGGTGCTATGGCTACACCTTC. As protein: CASTQTRAARCYGYTF.

This clonotype was picked up a small number of times. The chain combines TRBV4-3 with TRBJ1-5; D may be TRBD1 (5 bases). The CDR3 extends over 15 amino acids. Per the germline V gene, CDR1 is LGHNA and CDR2 is YSLEER. V was clipped by 3 bases and J by 0 bases, with 9 bases between them. The CDR3 spells CASSHGHFSNQPQHF. The CDR3 DNA follows: TGCGCCAGCAGCCACGGACACTTTAGCAATCAGCCCCAGCATTTT.

A note on this clonotype: A read error is possible here, since a much larger clone lies one base away. The chain carries TRBV7-9 and TRBJ2-5, with TRBD1 matching over 9 bases. Germline CDR1 SEHNR, CDR2 FQNEAQ (reference sequence). The CDR3 length is 15 residues. The trim removed 2 bases at V and 5 bases at J, leaving 6 bases unmatched. The CDR3 reads CASSLKTGGRETQYF. The CDR3, as DNA: TGTGCCAGCAGCTTAAAGACAGGGGGGAGGGAGACCCAGTACTTC.

A few counts support this clonotype. One end of the junction fails to match germline, which may point to a read error. The genes are TRBV20-1 and TRBJ2-5; possibly TRBD2 for D (6 bases). This CDR3 has 15 amino acids. Per the germline V gene, CDR1 is DFQATT and CDR2 is SNEGSKA (reference sequence). DNA for the CDR3: TGCAGTGCTAGAGATTTCAGGCTAGCGAGAGAGACCCAGTGCTTC. Translated: CSARDFRLARETQCF.

This clonotype has a count of ten or more. This chain uses TRBV7-6 with TRBJ2-7, with D uncertain. There are 14 residues in the CDR3. The V end lost 4 bases, the J end lost 0 bases, and 10 bases lay between the germline ends. Germline lookup yields CDR1 SGHVS and CDR2 FNYEAQ. The CDR3 spells CASSSSTSSYEQYF. The CDR3 coding sequence is TGTGCCAGCAGCTCCTCAACCTCCTCCTACGAGCAGTACTTC.

This chain joins TRBV15 and TRBJ2-7, with TRBD1 matching 7 bases. J gave up 3 bases and V 10 bases, and 15 bases lay outside the gene matches. Looked up from germline, CDR1 is LNHNV and CDR2 is YYDKDF (reference sequence). The CDR3 is 15 amino acids. CDR3 sequence reads: CASSPIPGQNYEQYF. The CDR3, as DNA: TGTGCCAGCTCACCGATACCGGGACAGAACTACGAGCAGTACTTC.

This clonotype has a count of ten or more. The rearrangement uses TRBV12-3 or TRBV12-4 and TRBJ1-2; D not resolved. The CDR3 extends over 12 amino acids. Trimming pared 8 bases from V and 3 bases from J, leaving 10 bases between. CDR3 region: CASRDGHYGYTF. The CDR3 bases are TGTGCCAGCCGTGACGGCCACTATGGCTACACCTTC.

The sample holds many counts of this clonotype. CDR3 protein: CASSQVRQPYGYTF. Here the CDR3 DNA reads TGCGCCAGCAGCCAAGTGAGGCAACCCTATGGCTACACCTTC. The chain joins TRBV4-3 to TRBJ1-2; no clear D. The CDR3 runs 14 residues. Germline CDR1 and CDR2: LGHNA and YSLEER. The ends were cut back, 1 base at V and 4 bases at J, with 10 bases in the middle.

The chain links TRBV12-3 or TRBV12-4 to TRBJ2-6; D is unclear. V was trimmed by 5 bases and J by 0 bases, leaving 20 bases between them. The CDR3 length is 19 residues. CDR3: CASSPRTRMGYSGANVLTF. The CDR3 nucleotides are TGTGCCAGCAGTCCCCGGACCAGGATGGGGTACTCTGGGGCCAACGTCCTGACTTTC.

This clonotype was counted many times. The chain recombines TRBV14 with TRBJ2-5, with unresolved D. Germline values: CDR1 SGHDN, CDR2 FVKESK. This CDR3 has 11 amino acids. Trimming stripped 0 bases from V and 10 bases from J, with 6 bases between. CDR3 residues: CASSQDRYQYF. In DNA, the CDR3 is TGTGCCAGCAGCCAAGACAGGTACCAGTACTTC.

This clonotype was detected ten times or more. CDR3 region: CSARRNSDEQYF. The DNA for the CDR3 is TGCAGTGCTCGCCGAAATAGCGACGAGCAGTACTTC. The rearrangement joins TRBV20-1 to TRBJ2-7; TRBD2 is a possible D gene (5 bases). This CDR3 spans 12 amino acids. Between the trimmed V and J ends, which lost 5 bases and 5 bases, there was a span of 13 bases. Germline values: CDR1 DFQATT, CDR2 SNEGSKA (reference sequence).

The V and J genes are TRBV20-1 and TRBJ1-4; tentative D call: TRBD1 (5 bases). The CDR3 has 15 residues. V lost 5 bases to trimming and J lost 0 bases, with 13 bases between them. Per the germline V gene, CDR1 is DFQATT and CDR2 is SNEGSKA (reference sequence). The DNA for the CDR3 is TGCAGTGCTTTTGGGGGAGGTGCAACTAATGAAAAACTGTTTTTT. This sequence encodes CSAFGGGATNEKLFF.

A word on this clonotype: A read error is possible here, since a much larger clone lies one base away. V usage is TRBV2 and J usage is TRBJ1-2; no firm D call. The CDR3 runs to 10 residues. Germline CDR1 SNHLY, CDR2 FYNNEI. The germline V and J ends were trimmed by 6 bases and 8 bases, with 7 bases remaining between them. CDR3 residues: CASRTDGYTF. The CDR3 nucleotides read TGTGCCAGCAGGACGGACGGCTACACCTTC.